This is a list of T cell receptor beta chains from one sample in a study of T cell changes during pregnancy in multiple sclerosis. Here immunoSEQ multiplex PCR was the method, and the copy in TCRdb shows in-frame clones only, minus some. The repertoire has roughly 72,000 clones, roughly 90% of them found once; the top ten carry over 0.8%. The source was peripheral blood, collected in the first trimester of pregnancy. The receptors shown here come from a female donor in good health, enrolled as a control in a pregnancy study. Both conserved end residues are part of each CDR3. The D gene is left open where the match is weak.

TRBD2	TRBV28	TRBJ2-1	CASSIWGPSGINEQFF	TGTGCCAGCAGTATTTGGGGCCCTAGCGGGATTAATGAGCAGTTCTTC
TRBD2	TRBV7-2	TRBJ2-3	CASNRGRVTDTQYF	TGTGCCAGCAACAGAGGGAGGGTAACAGATACGCAGTATTTT
TRBD2	TRBV4-2	TRBJ2-1	CASSQARGVNEQFF	TGTGCCAGCAGCCAAGCACGGGGGGTCAATGAGCAGTTCTTC
-	TRBV4-1	TRBJ1-3	CASSQGGRSGNTIYF	TGCGCCAGCAGCCAAGGGGGGCGCTCTGGAAACACCATATATTTT
-	TRBV9	TRBJ2-2	CASSVKGGAINTGELFF	TGTGCCAGCAGCGTAAAGGGGGGGGCGATTAACACCGGGGAGCTGTTTTTT
-	TRBV5-6	TRBJ2-3	CASSLAVARDTQYF	TGTGCCAGCAGCTTGGCGGTAGCGAGAGATACGCAGTATTTT
TRBD2	TRBV19	TRBJ2-7	CASSTVAGDLYEQYF	TGTGCCAGTAGTACAGTTGCGGGGGATCTCTACGAGCAGTACTTC
TRBD1	TRBV6-5	TRBJ1-1	CASSYGQVNTEAFF	TGTGCCAGCAGTTACGGACAGGTGAACACTGAAGCTTTCTTT
-	TRBV6-1	TRBJ1-2	CASSSLEVGGYTF	TGTGCCAGCAGCTCCCTGGAGGTGGGCGGCTACACCTTC
-	TRBV6-6	TRBJ1-4	CASRLRVAGEKLFF	TGTGCCAGCAGGTTACGGGTCGCGGGGGAAAAACTGTTTTTT
TRBD1	TRBV6-1	TRBJ2-1	CASSGVPGQGFVGSYNEQFF	TGTGCCAGCAGTGGAGTCCCGGGACAGGGGTTTGTCGGCTCCTACAATGAGCAGTTCTTC
TRBD2	TRBV19	TRBJ2-4	CASSKRGALAKNIQYF	TGTGCCAGTAGTAAGCGGGGGGCCCTAGCCAAAAACATTCAGTACTTC
TRBD2	TRBV29-1	TRBJ2-2	CSVGGTNTGELFF	TGCAGCGTGGGAGGGACGAACACCGGGGAGCTGTTTTTT
TRBD2	TRBV2	TRBJ2-3	CASAGTSGDYTSTDTQYF	TGTGCCAGCGCCGGGACTAGCGGTGATTATACTAGCACAGATACGCAGTATTTT
TRBD2	TRBV6-1	TRBJ2-5	CASRVSGPETQYF	TGTGCCAGCAGGGTTAGCGGGCCAGAGACCCAGTACTTC
TRBD1	TRBV6-4	TRBJ2-1	CASSSVWTGRSQFF	TGTGCCAGCAGTAGTGTCTGGACAGGGCGATCCCAGTTCTTC